What follows are 21 T cell receptor beta chains derived from one specimen sequenced in a study. One entry per CDR3 protein, called by TCRdb with MiXCR from the RT-PCR reads. The data contain more than 600,000 distinct CDR3 sequences, around 14% of them singletons. The material sequenced was memory CD4+ T cells from blood. All receptors come from a female donor in good health, serving as a healthy control.

This clonotype was observed at least ten times. This chain connects TRBV5-1 to TRBJ1-1; D might be TRBD1 (6 bases). The CDR3 contains 18 residues. V was pared by 0 bases and J by 6 bases, with 24 bases between. Germline lookup yields CDR1 SGHRS and CDR2 YFSETQ. CDR3 in DNA: TGCGCCAGCAGCTTGGACGAAATTGGGGCGGGGGGCGCGCCTGAAGCTTTCTTT. It translates to CASSLDEIGAGGAPEAFF. Full variable domain (missing parts from reference TRBV5-1 and TRBJ1-1): KAGVTQTPRYLIKTRGQQVTLSCSPISGHRSVSWYQQTPGQGLQFLFEYFSETQRNKGNFPGRFSGRQFSNSRSEMNVSTLELGDSALYLCASSLDEIGAGGAPEAFFGQGTRLTVV.

V is TRBV20-1 and J is TRBJ2-1; unclear D gene. CDR1 DFQATT and CDR2 SNEGSKA come from the germline V gene (reference sequence). The CDR3 is 17 amino acids. V was trimmed by 0 bases and J by 6 bases, leaving 21 bases between them. CDR3 bases: TGCAGTGCTAGAGATCTGGGATATAGACACGGTCCCAATGAGCAGTTCTTC. Amino acids: CSARDLGYRHGPNEQFF.

This chain connects TRBV7-8 to TRBJ2-7; D ambiguous. V lost 0 bases, J lost 3 bases, and 12 bases lay in between. CDR1 and CDR2 (germline): SGHVS, FQNEAQ. There are 15 residues in the CDR3. This CDR3 is CASSLAPDKYYEQYF. The CDR3, as DNA: TGTGCCAGCAGCTTAGCGCCCGACAAATACTACGAGCAGTACTTC.

CDR3 DNA: TGTGCCAGCAGCTTAATGACTGGGTACACTGAAGCTTTCTTT. Translating it yields CASSLMTGYTEAFF. The chain employs TRBV7-2 and TRBJ1-1; the D is unclear. Per the germline V gene, CDR1 is SGHTA and CDR2 is FQGNSA. V was shortened by 2 bases and J by 3 bases, with 10 bases between the two germline ends. The CDR3 loop spans 14 amino acids.

A few counts support this clonotype. V and J are TRBV20-1 and TRBJ2-1; 9 bases align to TRBD1. Germline trimming cut 1 base from V and 6 bases from J; bases unmatched to any gene: 13. The V gene's germline CDR1 is DFQATT and CDR2 SNEGSKA (reference sequence). The CDR3 sequence is 17 residues long. The chain's CDR3 is CSARGGAAGQGINEQFF. DNA for the CDR3: TGCAGTGCTAGAGGGGGGGCCGCGGGACAGGGAATCAATGAGCAGTTCTTC.

This clonotype has only a few counts. This chain connects TRBV4-2 to TRBJ2-1, with 9 nucleotides matching TRBD2. The CDR3 extends over 15 amino acids. In germline, CDR1 is LGHNA, CDR2 YNFKEQ. V shed 0 bases and J 5 bases; nucleotides not matched to a gene: 2. DNA of the CDR3: TGTGCCAGCAGCCAAGAAGTAGCGGGAGACAATGAGCAGTTCTTC. Translating gives CASSQEVAGDNEQFF.

The V gene is TRBV11-2, the J gene TRBJ2-1; 8 bases are shared with TRBD2. In germline, CDR1 is SGHAT, CDR2 FQNNGV. CDR3 length: 17 residues. V lost 3 bases, J lost 2 bases, and 9 bases stayed unmatched. The chain's CDR3 is CASSFLAGPQAYNEQFF. The DNA of the CDR3 is TGTGCCAGCAGCTTTCTAGCGGGCCCCCAAGCCTACAATGAGCAGTTCTTC. The variable domain in full, with the rest retrieved from reference TRBV11-2 and TRBJ2-1, is EAGVAQSPRYKIIEKRQSVAFWCNPISGHATLYWYQQILGQGPKLLIQFQNNGVVDDSQLPKDRFSAERLKGVDSTLKIQPAKLEDSAVYLCASSFLAGPQAYNEQFFGPGTRLTVL.

V gene TRBV5-1 combines with J gene TRBJ2-1, with unresolved D. Germline loops: CDR1 SGHRS, CDR2 YFSETQ. The V end was cut by 5 bases, the J end by 2 bases, with 14 bases between. The CDR3 extends over 15 amino acids. As DNA, the CDR3 is TGCGCCAGCAGGGTTTTGGGCTCCACCTACAATGAGCAGTTCTTC. It yields the protein CASRVLGSTYNEQFF.

Ten or more counts support this clonotype. J is TRBJ2-3 and V is TRBV5-1, with D unresolved. Germline V CDR1 and CDR2: SGHRS, YFSETQ. Trimming stripped 4 bases from V and 2 bases from J, with 11 bases between. The CDR3 loop spans 14 amino acids. CDR3 residues: CASSKQPLTDTQYF. The CDR3, as DNA: TGCGCCAGCAGCAAGCAGCCCCTCACAGATACGCAGTATTTT.

This clonotype was recorded at least ten times. CDR3 coding DNA: TGTGCCAGCAGCTTCGGGCAGGACGGGAAGGGGCAGTACTTC. Amino acids: CASSFGQDGKGQYF. This chain joins TRBV5-4 and TRBJ2-7; D might be TRBD2 (5 bases). This CDR3 comprises 14 residues. Germline CDR1 SGHNT, CDR2 YYREEE (reference sequence). V lost 2 bases and J 9 bases, leaving 18 bases between the germline ends.

This clonotype showed up just a few times. The chain has TRBV6-5 and TRBJ1-1, with D perhaps matching TRBD1 (5 bases). V dropped 0 bases and J dropped 1 base, with 12 bases sitting between them. Germline values: CDR1 MNHEY, CDR2 SVGAGI. This CDR3 comprises 16 residues. CDR3 sequence reads: CASSYSLRGTNTEAFF. The CDR3 region has the DNA TGTGCCAGCAGTTACTCGCTAAGGGGTACGAACACTGAAGCTTTCTTT.

This clonotype was observed a handful of times. This chain links TRBV28 with TRBJ2-4, with D tentatively TRBD2 (5 bases). The CDR3 extends over 17 amino acids. V shed 6 bases and J shed 2 bases, with 20 bases lying between them. CDR1 is MDHEN, CDR2 SYDVKM, per germline. CDR3 in amino acids: CASSQSQAGLTKNIQYF. The CDR3 nucleotides are TGTGCCAGCAGCCAGTCCCAGGCGGGCTTGACCAAAAACATTCAGTACTTC.

The CDR3 bases are TGCGCCAGCAGCTTATCGGGGACAGCCTCGGGCTCCTACAATGAGCAGTTCTTC. It codes for CASSLSGTASGSYNEQFF. The rearrangement uses TRBV5-1 and TRBJ2-1; 7 bases agree with TRBD1. Germline CDR1 reads SGHRS; CDR2 reads YFSETQ. The V gene end was trimmed by 2 bases and the J gene end by 0 bases; junction bases not matched to a gene: 11. CDR3 length equals 18 residues.

The V call is TRBV7-2, the J call TRBJ1-2; unclear D gene. Germline-derived CDR1 and CDR2 are SGHTA and FQGNSA. V was shortened by 4 bases and J by 5 bases, with 14 bases between the two germline ends. CDR3 length: 14 residues. In DNA, the CDR3 is TGTGCCAGCAGCTCACAGATCTCCTCGTATGGCTACACCTTC. Protein: CASSSQISSYGYTF.

The chain recombines TRBV6-5 with TRBJ2-1; weak D call: TRBD1 (8 bases). Trimming took off 4 bases at V and 9 bases at J, with 16 bases between the two ends. CDR3 length equals 14 residues. Germline-derived CDR1 and CDR2 are MNHEY and SVGAGI. The CDR3 nucleotides read TGTGCCAGCAGTTCCACACAGGGGGAGGGTGAGCAGTTCTTC. This translates into CASSSTQGEGEQFF.

V is TRBV27 and J is TRBJ1-6; 7 bases align to TRBD1. The ends lost 4 bases at V and 6 bases at J; junction bases unmatched: 9. Germline-derived CDR1 and CDR2 are MNHEY and SMNVEV (reference sequence). The CDR3 contains 16 residues. CDR3 sequence: CASSYRPTGSNSPLHF. In DNA form, the CDR3 reads TGTGCCAGCAGTTACCGACCGACAGGGAGTAATTCACCCCTCCACTTT.

The J gene is TRBJ2-5, the V gene TRBV20-1, with D tentatively TRBD2 (6 bases). The V gene's germline CDR1 is DFQATT and CDR2 SNEGSKA (reference sequence). This CDR3 spans 16 amino acids. Trimming cost V 2 bases and J 5 bases, with 21 bases left between them. As DNA, the CDR3 is TGCAGTGCTAGATCCCCCAGTGCGGCGGGATGGGAGACCCAGTACTTC. Translated: CSARSPSAAGWETQYF.

V and J are TRBV3-1 and TRBJ2-7, with a possible D match to TRBD2 (6 bases). The germline V gene encodes CDR1 LGHDT and CDR2 YNNKEL (reference sequence). V was shortened by 2 bases and J by 4 bases, with 12 bases between the two germline ends. The CDR3 sequence is 14 residues long. The CDR3 region has the DNA TGTGCCAGCAGCCAACGGGGACTTCTATACGAGCAGTACTTC. Translated: CASSQRGLLYEQYF.

The chain has TRBV7-2 and TRBJ2-7; a possible D gene is TRBD1 (6 bases). Germline-derived CDR1 and CDR2 are SGHTA and FQGNSA. The CDR3 has 12 residues. V lost 5 bases, J lost 6 bases, and 11 bases lay in between. DNA for the CDR3: TGTGCCAGCAGCATGACAGGCACCGAGCAGTACTTC. It is translated as CASSMTGTEQYF.

The chain links TRBV7-9 to TRBJ2-7; 9 nucleotides agree with TRBD2. Per the germline V gene, CDR1 is SEHNR and CDR2 is FQNEAQ (reference sequence). The CDR3 loop spans 14 amino acids. The V gene end was trimmed by 5 bases and the J gene end by 5 bases; junction bases not matched to a gene: 7. For the CDR3, the DNA is TGTGCCAGCAGCCTTAGCGGGAGTGAAGACGAGCAGTACTTC. Its protein product is CASSLSGSEDEQYF.

There are many counts of this clonotype. This sequence joins TRBV5-1 and TRBJ2-5, with TRBD2 as a possible D gene (6 bases). The CDR3 sequence is 15 residues long. The V end was cut by 0 bases, the J end by 5 bases, with 14 bases between. CDR1 and CDR2 (germline): SGHRS, YFSETQ. The CDR3 nucleotides are TGCGCCAGCAGCTTGGAAGGGGACTCCTGGGAGACCCAGTACTTC. This sequence encodes CASSLEGDSWETQYF.